This T cell receptor (beta chain) was obtained from a study of blood T cell repertoires in COVID-19. In the study overall: PBMCs, B-cell-depleted T cells, or T cells provided the cDNA or gDNA that made up the material.

In the study's own analysis: Amplification with reference gene primers provided the estimates of nucleated cell counts. Data came from immunoSEQ multiplex PCR; TCRdb stores just in-frame clones and leaves some out. That table supplies the V and J calls and clone size; D and trimming were determined from the DNA. The sample shows around 380,000 clones, approximately 80% of them seen only once. Germline V gene sequence: CDR1 SNHLY, CDR2 FYNNEI. This CDR3 contains 14 residues. Deletions cut 6 bases from V and 8 bases from J, with 19 bases between. The chain couples TRBV2 to TRBJ1-2; D gene unclear. The sequenced sample consisted of peripheral blood. This TCR derives from a human donor with acute or convalescent COVID-19. The donor label of this sample is uncertain. In DNA form, the CDR3 reads TGTGCCAGCAGAAGTCAAGGGCCCTCGGGGGGCTACACCTTC. Amino acid sequence: CASRSQGPSGGYTF.